The 25 T cell receptor beta chains reported below all come from one sample, sequenced in a study of cytomegalovirus exposure and HLA in healthy donors. The PCR ran on 60 Vbeta and 13 Jbeta primers. Generated by immunoSEQ multiplex PCR, the TCRdb table keeps only in-frame clones and is missing some. The sample shows roughly 180,000 clones, roughly 80% of them seen only once. The sequenced material came from PBMCs. The receptors come from a boy between 10 and 17 years old in good health and CMV-seronegative.

This chain links TRBV9 with TRBJ1-1; D unresolved. The CDR3 sequence is 15 residues long. Per the germline V gene, CDR1 is SGDLS and CDR2 is YYNGEE. The V and J ends lost 0 bases and 3 bases respectively, with 12 bases between them. CDR3 loop: CASSVDLQGDTEAFF. DNA for the CDR3: TGTGCCAGCAGCGTAGATCTGCAAGGAGACACTGAAGCTTTCTTT. The whole variable domain, remainder taken from reference TRBV9 and TRBJ1-1, is DSGVTQTPKHLITATGQRVTLRCSPRSGDLSVYWYQQSLDQGLQFLIQYYNGEERAKGNILERFSAQQFPDLHSELNLSSLELGDSALYFCASSVDLQGDTEAFFGQGTRLTVV.

The genes are TRBV15 and TRBJ2-7, with TRBD2 as a possible D gene (5 bases). There are 12 residues in the CDR3. Trimming stripped 0 bases from V and 6 bases from J, with 6 bases between. Per the germline V gene, CDR1 is LNHNV and CDR2 is YYDKDF (reference sequence). Here the CDR3 reads CATSREGGEQYF. CDR3 coding DNA: TGTGCCACCAGCAGAGAAGGAGGCGAGCAGTACTTC.

V usage is TRBV27 and J usage is TRBJ1-2; possibly TRBD1 for D (5 bases). Trimming stripped 5 bases from V and 2 bases from J, with 18 bases between. From germline, CDR1 is MNHEY and CDR2 SMNVEV (reference sequence). The CDR3 runs 16 residues. This CDR3 reads CASSLFPGIKNYGYTF. CDR3 nucleotides: TGTGCCAGCAGTCTCTTCCCAGGGATTAAGAACTATGGCTACACCTTC.

This clone was found once. V is TRBV9 and J is TRBJ2-5; 9 nucleotides align to TRBD1. The J segment lost 5 bases and the V segment lost 3 bases, leaving 8 bases of the junction unmatched. Germline V lookup: CDR1 SGDLS, CDR2 YYNGEE. This CDR3 comprises 15 residues. CDR3 DNA sequence: TGTGCCAGCAGCGCTGGACAGGGGAGATGGGAGACCCAGTACTTC. This sequence encodes CASSAGQGRWETQYF.

The genes are TRBV5-6 and TRBJ2-7; 8 bases fit TRBD2. The germline CDR1 and CDR2 sequences are SGHDT and YYEEEE. The CDR3 has 14 amino acids. Trimming at V came to 4 bases and at J to 4 bases, leaving 7 bases not matched to a gene. CDR3 nucleotides: TGTGCCAGCAGCCCCGGGACTAGTAGGTACGAGCAGTACTTC. Its translation: CASSPGTSRYEQYF.

Only one count was recorded for this clone. One end of the junction does not line up with germline, which may come from a read error. Distinct nucleotide sequences in the sample also encode this CDR3. The chain couples TRBV10-3 to TRBJ2-7; D is perhaps TRBD1 (6 bases). This CDR3 has 13 residues. Germline CDR1 and CDR2: ENHRY and SYGVKD. The CDR3 DNA reads TGCGCCATCAGCAGGGACACCTCCTACGAGCAGTACTTC. Translated: CAISRDTSYEQYF.

This clone was detected once. The chain joins TRBV5-6 to TRBJ2-7, with 9 bases lining up with TRBD1. Looked up from germline, CDR1 is SGHDT and CDR2 is YYEEEE. The V and J ends lost 4 bases and 6 bases, in that order; junction bases with no gene match: 23. The CDR3 runs 19 residues. The CDR3: CASSPRILTGQGMGIEQYF. CDR3 coding DNA: TGTGCCAGCAGCCCCCGAATTTTAACGGGACAGGGTATGGGTATCGAGCAGTACTTC.

The chain is built from TRBV2 and TRBJ2-1; D unclear. The CDR3 is made up of 11 amino acids. Trimming shortened V by 6 bases and J by 5 bases, and 5 bases separated the two germline ends. Per germline, CDR1 SNHLY and CDR2 FYNNEI. CDR3 nucleotide sequence: TGTGCCAGCAGGCTAAACAATGAGCAGTTCTTC. It is translated as CASRLNNEQFF. The full variable domain, its missing parts supplied by reference TRBV2 and TRBJ2-1, is EPEVTQTPSHQVTQMGQEVILRCVPISNHLYFYWYRQILGQKVEFLVSFYNNEISEKSEIFDDQFSVERPDGSNFTLKIRSTKLEDSAMYFCASRLNNEQFFGPGTRLTVL.

This rearrangement joins TRBV5-4 to TRBJ2-6, with no clear D. Germline V lookup: CDR1 SGHNT, CDR2 YYREEE (reference sequence). CDR3 length: 15 residues. Trimming pared 4 bases from V and 0 bases from J, leaving 8 bases between. CDR3 sequence (DNA): TGTGCCAGCAGCCTCTCCGGCTCTGGGGCCAACGTCCTGACTTTC. Its protein is CASSLSGSGANVLTF. The variable domain in full, with the rest retrieved from reference TRBV5-4 and TRBJ2-6, is ETGVTQSPTHLIKTRGQQVTLRCSSQSGHNTVSWYQQALGQGPQFIFQYYREEENGRGNFPPRFSGLQFPNYSSELNVNALELDDSALYLCASSLSGSGANVLTFGAGSRLTVL.

The chain combines TRBV5-6 with TRBJ1-5; D ambiguous. Germline V lookup: CDR1 SGHDT, CDR2 YYEEEE. This CDR3 comprises 14 residues. V was shortened by 2 bases and J by 3 bases, with 9 bases between the two germline ends. The CDR3 loop reads CASSLTGYNQPQHF. The CDR3 DNA reads as TGTGCCAGCAGCTTAACCGGGTACAATCAGCCCCAGCATTTT.

The rearrangement links TRBV27 to TRBJ2-5; 10 bases are shared with TRBD2. V lost 6 bases and J lost 4; bases outside the gene matches: 2. CDR1 and CDR2 from the germline V gene are MNHEY and SMNVEV (reference sequence). This CDR3 spans 13 amino acids. The CDR3 spells CASSRLAGETQYF. CDR3 coding DNA: TGTGCCAGCAGCCGACTAGCGGGAGAGACCCAGTACTTC.

The chain couples TRBV5-1 to TRBJ2-7, with 7 bases identical to TRBD1. Per the germline V gene, CDR1 is SGHRS and CDR2 is YFSETQ. The V segment lost 1 base and the J segment 7 bases; nucleotides outside the gene matches: 11. The length of the CDR3 is 15 residues. The CDR3 spells CASSLTGQVTGEQYF. The CDR3, as DNA: TGCGCCAGCAGCTTGACCGGACAGGTAACAGGGGAGCAGTACTTC.

The chain recombines TRBV7-2 with TRBJ1-6, with 10 bases lining up with TRBD1. J lost 9 bases, V lost 2 bases, and 4 bases had no gene match. Per the germline V gene, CDR1 is SGHTA and CDR2 is FQGNSA. This CDR3 contains 15 residues. CDR3 in amino acids: CASSLQTGGGSPLHF. The CDR3 DNA is TGTGCCAGCAGCTTACAGACAGGGGGCGGTTCACCCCTCCACTTT.

The V gene is TRBV11-3, the J gene TRBJ2-5; TRBD1 agrees at 10 bases. With V trimmed by 5 bases and J by 4 bases, 7 bases remained unmatched. The CDR3 length is 15 residues. Germline V gene sequence: CDR1 SGHNT, CDR2 YENEEA. DNA of the CDR3: TGTGCCAGCAGCCCGGGACAGGGGTTAAGAGAGACCCAGTACTTC. It codes for CASSPGQGLRETQYF. Variable domain in full (rest from reference TRBV11-3 and TRBJ2-5): EAGVVQSPRYKIIEKKQPVAFWCNPISGHNTLYWYLQNLGQGPELLIRYENEEAVDDSQLPKDRFSAERLKGVDSTLKIQPAELGDSAVYLCASSPGQGLRETQYFGPGTRLLVL.

Note on this clone: The junction shows a germline mismatch at one end, possibly a read error. The chain couples TRBV7-9 to TRBJ2-2; D remains unclear. From germline, CDR1 is SEHNR and CDR2 FQNEAQ (reference sequence). CDR3 length: 15 residues. In DNA, the CDR3 is TGTTCCAGCAGCTCCTCCTGGGCTGGCACCGGGGAGCTGTTTTTT. This encodes CSSSSSWAGTGELFF.

The chain has TRBV30 and TRBJ1-1, with D perhaps TRBD1 (6 bases). The CDR3 has 12 amino acids. Trimming removed 4 bases at V and 7 bases at J, with 13 bases between. CDR1 and CDR2 (germline): GTSNPN, SVGIG (reference sequence). The CDR3 protein is CAWNEGEGEAFF. CDR3 nucleotide sequence: TGTGCCTGGAACGAGGGGGAGGGTGAAGCTTTCTTT.

CDR3 in DNA: TGTGCCAGCAGCTTCGCGAGTACGCTCTATGGCTACACCTTC. Translating gives CASSFASTLYGYTF. V and J are TRBV5-4 and TRBJ1-2; D uncertain. V lost 2 bases to trimming and J lost 4 bases, with 12 bases between them. This CDR3 has 14 residues. Germline CDR1 reads SGHNT; CDR2 reads YYREEE (reference sequence).

The chain combines TRBV7-3 with TRBJ2-2; TRBD2 aligns across 9 bases. This CDR3 contains 17 residues. Germline CDR1 and CDR2: SGHTA and FQGTGA. The J segment lost 7 bases and the V segment lost 2 bases, leaving 11 bases of the junction unmatched. The CDR3 DNA is TGTGCCAGCAGCTTAGAGGCCGTAGCGGGAGCGGGCGGGGAGCTGTTTTTT. Translating gives CASSLEAVAGAGGELFF.

This rearrangement joins TRBV9 to TRBJ1-2, with D maybe TRBD1 (5 bases). The V gene lost 3 bases and the J gene lost 1 base, with 10 bases spanning the gap. Germline CDR1 and CDR2: SGDLS and YYNGEE. The CDR3 is made up of 14 amino acids. The CDR3 DNA reads TGTGCCAGCAGCGAGGAGACAGTTAACTATGGCTACACCTTC. It yields the protein CASSEETVNYGYTF. Looking up the rest from reference TRBV9 and TRBJ1-2 gives the full variable domain: DSGVTQTPKHLITATGQRVTLRCSPRSGDLSVYWYQQSLDQGLQFLIQYYNGEERAKGNILERFSAQQFPDLHSELNLSSLELGDSALYFCASSEETVNYGYTFGSGTRLTVV.

The chain couples TRBV19 to TRBJ2-1, with D possibly being TRBD2 (7 bases). Germline lookup yields CDR1 LNHDA and CDR2 SQIVND (reference sequence). V was shortened by 7 bases and J by 5 bases, with 18 bases between the two germline ends. CDR3 size: 15 residues. For the CDR3, the DNA is TGTGCCAGTATTCCTAGGGGGGGGCGGAACAATGAGCAGTTCTTC. Encoded protein: CASIPRGGRNNEQFF.

The chain couples TRBV11-2 to TRBJ1-5; 11 nucleotides line up with TRBD1. Looked up from germline, CDR1 is SGHAT and CDR2 is FQNNGV. V lost 5 bases to trimming and J lost 5 bases; unmatched junction nucleotides: 2. CDR3 length: 14 amino acids. CDR3 in amino acids: CASSGQGAYQPQHF. The CDR3 bases are TGTGCCAGCAGCGGACAGGGGGCCTATCAGCCCCAGCATTTT. Full variable domain (rest looked up from reference TRBV11-2 and TRBJ1-5): EAGVAQSPRYKIIEKRQSVAFWCNPISGHATLYWYQQILGQGPKLLIQFQNNGVVDDSQLPKDRFSAERLKGVDSTLKIQPAKLEDSAVYLCASSGQGAYQPQHFGDGTRLSIL.

The chain employs TRBV23-1 and TRBJ1-5; 9 nucleotides agree with TRBD1. TRBV23-1 is placed among ORFs of uncertain function. Trimming at V came to 3 bases and at J to 0 bases, leaving 15 bases not matched to a gene. The CDR3 has 20 amino acids. The DNA of the CDR3 is TGCGCCAGCAGTCAGTCCCAGGGGTCAGGACAGGGGCCTAGCAATCAGCCCCAGCATTTT. Its protein product is CASSQSQGSGQGPSNQPQHF.

A word on this clone: At one end the junction does not follow the germline gene, possibly because of a read error. The chain has TRBV6-5 and TRBJ2-7; D might be TRBD2 (7 bases). Germline V CDR1 and CDR2: MNHEY, SVGAGI. The CDR3 spans 14 residues. The chain's CDR3 is CASRKGGARYGQYF. The DNA for the CDR3 is TGTGCCAGCAGAAAAGGGGGGGCTCGATACGGGCAGTACTTC.

The chain links TRBV6-5 to TRBJ1-4; TRBD1 might be the D (6 bases). The CDR3 has 15 residues. Trimming removed 0 bases at V and 8 bases at J, with 13 bases between. Germline assignment: CDR1 MNHEY and CDR2 SVGAGI. The CDR3 reads CASSYSRGLQEKLFF. Written as DNA, the CDR3 is TGTGCCAGCAGTTACTCGAGGGGGTTGCAGGAAAAACTGTTTTTT.

This chain connects TRBV9 to TRBJ1-1; no definite D call. CDR1 SGDLS and CDR2 YYNGEE come from the germline V gene. CDR3 length: 15 residues. Trimming cost V 3 bases and J 7 bases, with 19 bases left between them. CDR3 sequence (DNA): TGTGCCAGCAGCGCCGGTGGGTCCCTGGAGGGTGAAGCTTTCTTT. Protein sequence: CASSAGGSLEGEAFF.